The present entry profiles one T cell receptor (beta chain) with its context. Its antigen remains unidentified. The record originates from a study of identical twins. Broader study findings: Fewer insertions characterized abundant cord blood beta clonotypes, whereas memory repertoires showed none. In zero-insertion analyses, partial confounding could arise from invariant MAIT and iNKT cells.

The CDR3 totals 15 residues. The germline V gene encodes CDR1 DFQATT and CDR2 SNEGSKA (reference sequence). J was trimmed by 6 bases and V by 3 bases; bases with no gene match: 10. TCRdb processed the 5' RACE reads anew with MiXCR; each CDR3 protein has one entry. This table holds some 1,600,000 distinct CDR3 sequences, about 31% found once. In every case, the donor was a healthy Caucasian. Sequencing input: cord blood. The rearrangement joins TRBV20-1 to TRBJ2-7; 11 bases map to TRBD1. This TCR came from a newborn girl in good health. The CDR3 reads CSASGDRGVYREQYF. The CDR3, as DNA: TGCAGTGCTAGTGGGGACAGGGGGGTTTACCGCGAGCAGTACTTC.